The clone carrying this T cell receptor (beta chain) was counted a few times. Its antigen is still unknown. This sample stems from a study of CD8+ T cells in alopecia areata. The study's findings and limits: Mice showed TCR sharing more clearly than patients did, possibly owing to HLA. Normal scalp showed lower clonality than lesional scalp, especially alopecia totalis/universalis.

It was cDNA, reverse transcribed from extracted RNA, that served as the sequencing template. TCRdb's table, derived via immunoSEQ multiplex PCR, lists solely in-frame clones and lacks some. Here the sample spans thousands of clones, about two thirds being singletons. CD4+ cells belonging to four or five patients, who were in the biomarker study, were further sorted into CD25+CD127- cells. Peripheral blood and lesional scalp punch biopsies were taken from alopecia areata patients. Cell sorting on a FACSAria was used to separate CD4+ and CD8+ T cells from the PBMCs. The CDR3 has 13 residues. The germline V and J ends were trimmed by 3 bases and 5 bases, with 10 bases remaining between them. The germline CDR1 and CDR2 sequences are LNHDA and SQIVND (reference sequence).

V is TRBV19 and J is TRBJ2-5, with D perhaps matching TRBD2 (6 bases). The sequencing input was CD4+ Tregs sorted from blood. The TCR originated in a human donor with alopecia areata. The CDR3 is CASSIRGRETQYF. In nucleotides, the CDR3 is TGTGCCAGTAGTATTCGAGGGAGGGAGACCCAGTACTTC.